This entry lists 7 T cell receptor beta chains sequenced from one sample in a study of blood T cells in healthy people across ages. A second PCR of 7 to 11 cycles used a sample-barcoded 5' primer and a J-beta primer mix. From the 5' RACE reads, TCRdb called clonotypes with MiXCR, one entry per CDR3 protein. This sample has roughly 1.9 million distinct CDR3 sequences, with 35% to 50% found just once. Sample: blood. The receptors shown here come from a human donor in good health.

V is TRBV2 and J is TRBJ2-3; 12 bases map to TRBD2. J gave up 6 bases and V 4 bases, and 14 bases lay outside the gene matches. Germline CDR1 SNHLY, CDR2 FYNNEI. This CDR3 region has 18 residues. The CDR3 loop reads CASSGWTSGEALVDTQYF. CDR3 in DNA: TGTGCCAGCAGTGGATGGACTAGCGGGGAGGCCTTAGTTGATACGCAGTATTTT.

The chain combines TRBV7-8 with TRBJ2-6, with D maybe TRBD2 (6 bases). The CDR3 is made up of 16 amino acids. Germline loops: CDR1 SGHVS, CDR2 FQNEAQ. V was clipped by 5 bases and J by 0 bases, with 11 bases between them. In nucleotides, the CDR3 is TGTGCCAGCAGCCTCGGGAGAACCTCTGGGGCCAACGTCCTGACTTTC. Translation: CASSLGRTSGANVLTF.

The chain is built from TRBV5-1 and TRBJ2-3; a possible D gene is TRBD1 (5 bases). The V gene's germline CDR1 is SGHRS and CDR2 YFSETQ. The CDR3 spans 16 residues. The germline V and J ends were trimmed by 0 bases and 6 bases, with 17 bases remaining between them. CDR3 sequence reads: CASSLGGALLPDTQYF. CDR3 in DNA: TGCGCCAGCAGCTTGGGTGGGGCTTTGCTCCCGGATACGCAGTATTTT. The whole variable domain, filled in from reference TRBV5-1 and TRBJ2-3, reads KAGVTQTPRYLIKTRGQQVTLSCSPISGHRSVSWYQQTPGQGLQFLFEYFSETQRNKGNFPGRFSGRQFSNSRSEMNVSTLELGDSALYLCASSLGGALLPDTQYFGPGTRLTVL.

This clonotype occurred a few times. V gene TRBV28 combines with J gene TRBJ2-7; D unclear. CDR3 length: 12 residues. Between the trimmed V and J ends, which lost 3 bases and 3 bases, there was a span of 6 bases. CDR1 MDHEN and CDR2 SYDVKM come from the germline V gene. CDR3 amino acids: CASSFSIYEQYF. In nucleotides, the CDR3 is TGTGCCAGCAGTTTTTCTATCTACGAGCAGTACTTC.

The J gene is TRBJ1-6, the V gene TRBV7-2, with a possible D match to TRBD1 (6 bases). Per the germline V gene, CDR1 is SGHTA and CDR2 is FQGNSA. The CDR3 totals 17 residues. With 5 bases removed from V and 0 bases from J, the gap between germline ends came to 14 bases. The CDR3 spells CASSPTGSSSYNSPLHF. The CDR3 DNA sequence: TGTGCCAGCAGCCCGACAGGATCAAGCTCCTATAATTCACCCCTCCACTTT.

The rearrangement joins TRBV10-3 to TRBJ2-5; TRBD1 aligns across 7 bases. The last part of the DNA fits TRBJ2-7 better; the J call may be wrong. In germline, CDR1 is ENHRY, CDR2 SYGVKD. The CDR3 totals 14 residues. CDR3 residues: CAISDDRVIYEQYF. In DNA form, the CDR3 reads TGTGCCATCAGCGATGACAGGGTAATATACGAGCAGTACTTC.

This clonotype has at least ten counts. The V call is TRBV5-1, the J call TRBJ2-5; 7 nucleotides align to TRBD1. Trimming took 4 bases from V and 1 from J; bases not matched to a gene: 4. Looked up from germline, CDR1 is SGHRS and CDR2 is YFSETQ. This CDR3 has 14 amino acids. The CDR3 reads CASSAGQAQETQYF. DNA of the CDR3: TGCGCCAGCAGCGCAGGACAGGCCCAAGAGACCCAGTACTTC.